This T cell receptor beta chain was identified in a study of cytomegalovirus exposure and HLA in healthy donors (dated by TCRdb to about 2017). Study-level background: In an earlier analysis of under 750 of the donors, 276 Gb of sequence data and 90 million to 130 million unique TCR beta sequences from 150 million to 200 million T cells were reported. In a later analysis, previously published TCR beta repertoires from fewer than 750 donors were re-analyzed and high-resolution HLA genotyping was added so that TCR occurrence patterns could be studied. In addition to the first cohort of around 670 subjects, a separate validation cohort of around 110 different subjects was used. Roughly 5 DR-DQ haplotypes were handled as single units for association and clustering, since linkage in the cohort was strong. To decide whether each TCR beta V gene segment behaved as functional or pseudogenic, an earlier analysis of over 500 of the donors relied on high-throughput TCR beta sequencing. The genetic ancestry cluster associated with self-reported Caucasian donors included about 84% of the roughly 400 genotyped donors. The number of typed donors differed by locus: about 620-630 for A, B, C, DRB1 and DQB1; roughly 510 for DQA1; 606 for DPA1; and about 450 for DPB1. Using immunosequencing, the study profiled T cell repertoires from about 620 subjects and related those repertoires to cytomegalovirus serostatus. All discovery cohort repertoires had been generated on a single sequencing platform. The study aimed to test whether signatures of past pathogen exposure could be identified by cataloging public T cell receptors. HLA typing covered class I and class II loci at four-digit resolution. Alongside the repertoire data, information on donor age, sex, ethnicity and CMV serostatus was compiled. To predict cytomegalovirus infection status, the study combined high-throughput TCR immunosequencing, statistical association of individual TCRs with disease status, and machine learning. An early release that covered 640 HLA-typed donors contained around 300 gigabases of sequencing data and 85 million to 100 million unique TCR sequences. A later genetic analysis used genome-wide SNP genotypes for about 60% of the 666 donors, treating that subset as a discovery cohort. Rather than drawing on any new phenotypic data, the later analysis identified candidate immune exposures from TCR beta sequences and the way those sequences occurred across donors. Across some 400 genotyped donors of the cohort, an average of roughly 250,000 unique TCR beta nucleotide sequences per donor were sequenced, and roughly a sixth of those sequences were non-productive.

Comments on this clone: This clone's antigen is unknown. Per-base qualities were not stored, and no clone one base away is much larger.

The library was produced with the immunoSEQ multiplex PCR assay. For the multiplex PCR, a mixture combining 60 forward primers for TCR Vbeta segments and 13 reverse primers for TCR Jbeta segments was used. The CDR3 region of rearranged TCR beta genes was amplified from genomic DNA by a multiplex PCR assay. The Illumina HiSeq System was used to sequence the amplified TCR beta libraries as 87-base-pair reads. Regarding the original processing steps: Across the 670 or so repertoires, a later analysis counted tens of millions of unique TCR beta chains, about 10 million of which were shared by at least two donors. Raw reads were error-corrected and collapsed into unique sequences with a nearest-neighbor algorithm that merged closely related sequences to remove PCR and sequencing errors. CDR3 sequences were aligned to IMGT reference sequences to assign V, D and J gene segments. For a sequence to be retained, a match of at least six nucleotides to both a V gene segment and a J gene segment was required. Rearrangements were called productive when the CDR3 lacked stop codons and stayed in frame with V and J; all others were non-productive. Following IMGT convention, CDR3 was defined as the stretch from the second conserved V-encoded cysteine to the conserved J-encoded phenylalanine. The earlier analysis of 500 to 650 of the donors excluded any sequence lacking an unambiguous match to a single V gene segment. In an earlier analysis of roughly 500 of the donors, V segments were called functional above 56.7% productive rearrangements and were called segregating when the between-donor standard deviation exceeded 5%. A statistical classification framework was built for diagnosing cytomegalovirus status from the catalog of TCR beta chain sequences. In a later analysis, TCR nucleotide sequences were compared against IMGT/GENE-DB human TR gene sequences so that V and J genes could be assigned. A later analysis assigned CDR3 sequences and most-parsimonious VDJ recombination scenarios with the TCRdist pipeline. In a later analysis, each TCR beta chain was defined by its CDR3 amino acid sequence together with its V-gene family, and reads lacking a unique V-gene family were excluded. In a later analysis, 500 to 650 highly shared, low-generation-probability nucleotide sequences were removed to address suspected cross-contamination and a sequencing artifact. In a later analysis, a clonal expansion index for each public chain was calculated from normalized within-repertoire ranks of inferred template counts. In a later analysis, generation probabilities were computed using a VDJ recombination model fitted to out-of-frame rearrangements, and the results were checked against IGoR. Hypergeometric tests were used in a later analysis to score TCR-TCR, TCR-HLA and TCR-CMV co-occurrence, with a repertoire-size bias correction applied to the TCR pairs. To estimate false discovery rates, a later analysis permuted the HLA or CMV assignments 20 times. A later analysis grouped co-occurring TCRs with DBSCAN, adding TCRdist sequence similarity when clustering within HLA-allele-positive subsets. Repertoires with fewer than 30,000 or more than 120,000 public chains, plus five repertoires with anomalous nucleotide sharing, were excluded from co-occurrence clustering. Entries here come from immuneACCESS through TCRdb and include only in-frame sequences with V and J called. Some clones fail to appear in such tables; in the studies checked, an unresolved V gene covers under half of the shortfall, and the cause of the remainder is unknown. V, J and clone size derive from that table, while D and trimming were established from the DNA sequence. The sample table contains some 160,000 clones; only one count was recorded for roughly 88% of them. Roughly 1.4% of the sample belongs to the ten largest clones.

General study outcomes and caveats: Compared with equally common non-associated chains, HLA-associated TCR beta chains in a later analysis were more clonally expanded and had lower generation probabilities. It was suggested by the authors that the approach could potentially be generalized to other disease states and immunological phenotypes. In a later analysis, several top co-occurrence clusters were reported to appear linked to parvovirus B19, influenza, CMV and Epstein-Barr virus. In a later genetic analysis, a missense DCLRE1C variant was associated with V-gene and J-gene trimming of TCR beta chains, and the association was replicated in an independent cohort. Only TCR beta chains were sequenced in this cohort, and the absence of alpha or paired-chain data limited detectable features. CMV serostatus was the only immune exposure information available for the cohort. According to a later genetic analysis, donors in an Asian-associated ancestry cluster had fewer N-insertions in productive TCRs than the roughly 660-donor mean. According to a later analysis, TCR association rates differed among HLA loci, with DRB1 alleles showing the most associated TCRs and HLA-C alleles showing the fewest. Assigning TCR associations to individual alleles was difficult when HLA alleles, especially DR and DQ, strongly co-occurred. A further reported finding was that TCR beta sequences accurately predicted the HLA-A and HLA-B alleles for most subjects in the first cohort. Because counts were too low, seventeen rarely observed V segments, including chromosome 9 orphons, were excluded from the earlier analysis of roughly 580 of the donors. A cluster of highly shared sequence variants was judged likely to represent a technical artifact of the sequencing pipeline. According to a later analysis, most CMV-associated TCR beta chains appeared to be HLA-restricted, and the HLA associations seemed to be driven largely by CMV exposure. Presence/absence analyses assumed roughly uniform sequencing depth across donors, an assumption that may not hold. A few of the identified cytomegalovirus-associated TCR beta chains were confirmed in vitro to be specific for cytomegalovirus antigens. In the study, around 150 TCR beta chains were listed as associated with cytomegalovirus. Linkage disequilibrium might explain the correlated functional status among segregating V segments, but an unknown experimental factor could not be ruled out. Some IMGT-functional V segments, including TRBV6-2 and TRBV6-3, could not be distinguished by the 87-base-pair reads and were therefore excluded. At a false discovery rate of 0.05, a later analysis linked under 20,000 TCR beta sequences to specific HLA alleles. In both the original and validation cohorts, the classifier was reported to diagnose cytomegalovirus status with high specificity and sensitivity. HLA typing was unavailable for some donors at each locus, so association tests used only the typed subset. Most TCR sequences were seen in very few donors, while some public TCRs were found in many individuals. An earlier analysis of around 500 of the donors showed that most TCR beta V segments appeared in productive rearrangements either about 87% or about 30% of the time, which broadly matched IMGT annotations.

In total, about 650 healthy bone marrow donors made up the cohort. At the time of sampling, all cohort members were nominally healthy, though unrecorded immune exposures were likely present. The donor was CMV seronegative and was included in the group of 352 seronegative cohort members. Each donor provided a peripheral blood sample, and peripheral blood mononuclear cells were used for TCR beta sequencing. Genomic DNA was extracted from the blood cell samples with the Qiagen DNeasy Blood Extraction Kit. V and J lose 5 bases and 1 base, and a span of 9 bases separates them. The CDR3 spans 13 residues, from the cysteine through the phenylalanine. Only the CDR3 DNA stays, 39 bases, in frame from base 1. The germline V gene encodes CDR1 SGHRS and CDR2 YFSETQ.

The source material was PBMCs. Recombination connected TRBV5-1 to TRBJ1-1, with no reliable assignment of the D segment. The receptor was derived from a woman between 18 and 29 years old in good health and CMV-seronegative. CDR3 loop: CASSWEGNTEAFF. The DNA is TGCGCCAGCAGTTGGGAGGGGAACACTGAAGCTTTCTTT.